This TCR beta chain was sequenced in a study of blood T cell repertoires in COVID-19. Turning to the study itself: Nucleic acid was either cDNA or gDNA, and it came from T cells, B-cell-depleted T cells, or PBMCs.

In the authors' workflow: Estimation of nucleated cell counts was performed using reference gene primer amplification. TCRdb's table, derived via immunoSEQ multiplex PCR, lists solely in-frame clones and lacks some. V, J and clone size are those of that table, while D and trimming were read from the DNA. This sample carries 120,000 or so clones, about 74% of them seen once, and the ten largest clones take 7.9%. Germline V gene sequence: CDR1 MGHRA, CDR2 YSYEKL. V was trimmed by 2 bases and J by 4 bases, leaving 14 bases between them. The CDR3 extends over 15 amino acids. Material: peripheral blood. The clonotype was recovered from a human donor in a cohort sampled during active COVID-19. The chain employs TRBV4-1 and TRBJ1-2, with D possibly matching TRBD1 (5 bases). DNA for the CDR3: TGCGCCAGCAGCCAAAGCCCCAGGGATGTCTATGGCTACACCTTC. It codes for CASSQSPRDVYGYTF.